This T cell receptor (beta chain) is drawn from a study of cytomegalovirus exposure and HLA in healthy donors. Study details: In a previous analysis, around 110 million unique TCR beta sequences were found from 150 million to 200 million T cells. General study findings and limits: A previous analysis found most TCR beta V segments productive roughly 87% or roughly 30% of the time.

This PCR relied on a set of 60 Vbeta primers and 13 Jbeta primers. Sequenced by immunoSEQ multiplex PCR; TCRdb stores in-frame clones only, minus some. There are 150,000 to 200,000 clones in the sample; around 78% occur only once, and roughly 0.99% lies in the top ten. All donors participated as healthy donors of bone marrow. About this clone itself: The antigen remains undetermined.

Sequencing input: PBMCs. This sequence originates from a woman in her thirties or forties in good health and CMV-seronegative.

The CDR3 protein is CASSYVTGEQFF. DNA for the CDR3: TGTGCCAGCAGTTACGTTACTGGTGAGCAGTTCTTC. The chain joins TRBV6-5 to TRBJ2-1; D is unclear. CDR3 size: 12 residues. Germline-derived CDR1 and CDR2 are MNHEY and SVGAGI. V was shortened by 2 bases and J by 9 bases, with 8 bases between the two germline ends.